Described below is a single TCR beta chain sequence and its context. These data belong to a study of control samples from healthy donors and cancer patients. Some clones are missing from TCRdb's copy, which holds only in-frame ones; the method was immunoSEQ multiplex PCR. The table lists around 100,000 clones, roughly 92% of them singletons. Sequencing was done on a sample of blood. This clonotype was obtained from a human donor in good health. The donor label of this sample is uncertain.

For the CDR3, the DNA is TGTGCCAGCAGCTTAGCGACTAGCGGGGGAGGCACCGGGGAGCTGTTTTTT. Its translation: CASSLATSGGGTGELFF. V is TRBV7-6 and J is TRBJ2-2; 12 bases map to TRBD2. The CDR3 length is 17 residues. J lost 4 bases, V lost 0 bases, and 3 bases had no gene match. Per germline, CDR1 SGHVS and CDR2 FNYEAQ.